The 16 T cell receptor beta chains below come from one sample, sequenced in a study of blood T cell repertoires in COVID-19 (dated by TCRdb to the early 2020s). Libraries were constructed by the immunoSEQ multiplex PCR assay. Sourced from immuneACCESS, this table was stored by TCRdb with only in-frame sequences that have V and J called. A share of the clones is absent; for the studies checked, an unresolved V gene accounts for under half, and the remainder has no known explanation. The sample data list around 63,000 clones, and 55% to 75% of these were observed just once. Jointly, the top ten make up approximately 4.8% of the sample. Source material: peripheral blood. All receptors derive from a woman in her 70s with COVID-19, enrolled during active disease.

The chain is built from TRBV29-1 and TRBJ2-1, with 12 positions matching TRBD2. The CDR3 runs 13 residues. With 7 bases clipped from V and 9 bases from J, the junction kept 7 bases outside the gene matches. The V gene's germline CDR1 is SQVTM and CDR2 ANQGSEA. This chain's CDR3 is CSARTSGVGEQFF. For the CDR3, the DNA is TGCAGCGCCCGGACTAGCGGGGTCGGTGAGCAGTTCTTC.

This clone was detected a few times. This chain joins TRBV7-8 and TRBJ1-1, with D uncertain. V was clipped by 1 base and J by 2 bases, with 14 bases between them. The germline V gene has CDR1 SGHVS and CDR2 FQNEAQ. The CDR3 has 16 amino acids. The CDR3 sequence: CASSLGRGSGNTEAFF. The CDR3 DNA sequence: TGTGCCAGCAGCTTAGGCCGTGGGTCGGGAAACACTGAAGCTTTCTTT.

The CDR3 nucleotides read TGCGCCAGCAGCGGGCTAGCGGGATCTTCCTACGAGCAGTACTTC. This gives the protein CASSGLAGSSYEQYF. The chain employs TRBV5-1 and TRBJ2-7; 9 nucleotides align to TRBD2. Looked up from germline, CDR1 is SGHRS and CDR2 is YFSETQ. Trimming took 4 bases from V and 1 from J; bases not matched to a gene: 6. The CDR3 runs to 15 residues.

This chain joins TRBV4-3 and TRBJ2-2, with 12 bases aligning to TRBD1. V lost 1 base and J lost 4; bases outside the gene matches: 4. The germline V gene encodes CDR1 LGHNA and CDR2 YSLEER. This CDR3 spans 17 amino acids. This chain's CDR3 is CASSQGRDRGPTGELFF. CDR3 DNA: TGCGCCAGCAGCCAAGGCCGGGACAGGGGGCCCACCGGGGAGCTGTTTTTT.

This chain uses TRBV29-1 with TRBJ1-2; TRBD1 is a possible D gene (5 bases). Germline CDR1 reads SQVTM; CDR2 reads ANQGSEA. V was cut by 4 bases and J by 7 bases, with 16 bases left in between. The CDR3 is 13 residues long. This chain's CDR3 is CSVVSQVVAGYTF. The CDR3 DNA reads as TGCAGCGTTGTGTCACAGGTTGTTGCTGGCTACACCTTC.

The chain joins TRBV7-9 to TRBJ1-4, with D possibly being TRBD1 (5 bases). CDR3 length: 15 residues. Germline V lookup: CDR1 SEHNR, CDR2 FQNEAQ (reference sequence). V lost 2 bases and J lost 3, with 10 bases in between. Here the CDR3 reads CASSLPQGPNEKLFF. The CDR3 DNA reads as TGTGCCAGCAGCTTACCGCAGGGCCCTAATGAAAAACTGTTTTTT.

This clone was counted a few times. V is TRBV11-3 and J is TRBJ1-1; D gene unclear. The CDR3 has 16 amino acids. Germline V CDR1 and CDR2: SGHNT, YENEEA. Between the trimmed V and J ends, which lost 3 bases and 4 bases, there was a span of 18 bases. The CDR3 protein is CASSLRDSPAGTEAFF. The CDR3 nucleotides read TGTGCCAGCAGCTTGAGAGACTCCCCGGCGGGCACTGAAGCTTTCTTT.

The chain uses TRBV6-4 and TRBJ2-1; a weak D match, TRBD2 (5 bases). Between the trimmed V and J ends, which lost 0 bases and 0 bases, there was a span of 9 bases. The CDR3 extends over 16 amino acids. Germline assignment: CDR1 MRHNA and CDR2 SNTAGT. CDR3 coding DNA: TGTGCCAGCAGTGACTCGGAGGAAGGCTCCTACAATGAGCAGTTCTTC. It is translated as CASSDSEEGSYNEQFF.

The chain uses TRBV4-3 and TRBJ2-6; D gene uncertain. V shed 1 base and J shed 4 bases, with 8 bases lying between them. Germline V gene sequence: CDR1 LGHNA, CDR2 YSLEER. The CDR3 extends over 15 amino acids. Here the CDR3 reads CASSQGVAGANVLTF. As DNA, the CDR3 is TGCGCCAGCAGCCAAGGTGTAGCCGGGGCCAACGTCCTGACTTTC.

The chain has TRBV9 and TRBJ2-2, with 9 bases lining up with TRBD2. The CDR3 length is 14 residues. V was clipped by 2 bases and J by 8 bases; unmatched bases: 4. CDR1 and CDR2 (germline): SGDLS, YYNGEE. CDR3 DNA: TGTGCCAGCAGCGTCGGTCTAGCGGGAGGGGAGCTGTTTTTT. Residues: CASSVGLAGGELFF.

The chain joins TRBV28 to TRBJ1-2, with D perhaps matching TRBD1 (6 bases). The germline V and J ends were trimmed by 3 bases and 8 bases, with 13 bases remaining between them. CDR3 length equals 13 residues. The V gene's germline CDR1 is MDHEN and CDR2 SYDVKM. The CDR3 spells CASSFTGWRGYTF. CDR3 coding DNA: TGTGCCAGCAGTTTCACAGGGTGGCGGGGCTACACCTTC.

The J gene is TRBJ2-1, the V gene TRBV5-4, with 12 positions matching TRBD2. The V gene's germline CDR1 is SGHNT and CDR2 YYREEE (reference sequence). Trimming took 3 bases from V and 7 from J; bases not matched to a gene: 5. The CDR3 has 15 residues. The CDR3, as DNA: TGTGCCAGCAGCTCTAGCGGGAGGGCCTGGAATGAGCAGTTCTTC. Residues: CASSSSGRAWNEQFF.

This chain links TRBV6-1 with TRBJ2-4; 7 bases align to TRBD1. Germline V CDR1 and CDR2: MNHNS, SASEGT. This CDR3 region has 16 residues. Trimming at V came to 4 bases and at J to 5 bases, leaving 11 bases not matched to a gene. DNA for the CDR3: TGTGCCAGCAGTGGGGCGTTAAGGGGGCCCCAAAACATTCAGTACTTC. Its protein is CASSGALRGPQNIQYF.

The genes are TRBV4-3 and TRBJ1-2; 7 bases map to TRBD1. Germline V gene sequence: CDR1 LGHNA, CDR2 YSLEER. V gave up 2 bases and J gave up 0 bases; unmatched junction bases: 6. The CDR3 covers 16 residues. CDR3 in DNA: TGCGCCAGCAGCCAATTCTCAGGGGGGACTAACTATGGCTACACCTTC. Protein sequence: CASSQFSGGTNYGYTF.

The chain combines TRBV6-5 with TRBJ1-4; 9 bases are a match to TRBD1. This CDR3 has 14 amino acids. In germline, CDR1 is MNHEY, CDR2 SVGAGI. With 0 bases clipped from V and 8 bases from J, the junction kept 1 base outside the gene matches. The chain's CDR3 is CASSYSTGGEKLFF. The DNA of the CDR3 is TGTGCCAGCAGTTACTCGACAGGGGGAGAAAAACTGTTTTTT.

This clone showed up just a few times. The genes are TRBV18 and TRBJ1-5; D is uncertain. The germline gives CDR1 KGHSH, CDR2 LQKENI. This CDR3 contains 13 residues. V was cut by 6 bases and J by 5 bases, with 11 bases left in between. The CDR3 is CASSSRTDQPQHF. The CDR3 nucleotides are TGTGCCAGCTCTTCCCGCACAGATCAGCCCCAGCATTTT.